This entry lists 26 T cell receptor beta chains sequenced from one sample in a study of spatial heterogeneity in lung cancer. As to time point: sample taken at primary tumor resection. TCRdb reprocessed the 5' RACE reads via MiXCR and lists one record per CDR3 protein. The sample lists about 40,000 distinct CDR3 sequences, about 5% occurring once. Sequenced material: PBMCs, taken at surgery. All receptors derive from a female donor with early-stage non-small cell lung cancer.

This clonotype was picked up many times. The J gene is TRBJ2-1, the V gene TRBV24-1, with D perhaps TRBD1 or TRBD2 (5 bases each). Germline V gene lookup returns CDR1 KGHDR and CDR2 SFDVKD. This CDR3 is 13 amino acids long. V was pared by 9 bases and J by 0 bases, with 8 bases between. The DNA for the CDR3 is TGTGCCACCCATGGGGGCTCCTACAATGAGCAGTTCTTC. Protein product: CATHGGSYNEQFF.

The chain combines TRBV11-2 with TRBJ2-3, with no clear D. The CDR3 is 14 residues long. The V gene lost 4 bases and the J gene lost 3 bases, with 11 bases spanning the gap. CDR1 and CDR2 (germline): SGHAT, FQNNGV. The CDR3 region is CASSSAWSTDTQYF. CDR3 in DNA: TGTGCCAGCAGCTCGGCCTGGTCAACAGATACGCAGTATTTT.

This clonotype was recorded many times. The chain links TRBV2 to TRBJ2-5; D perhaps matches TRBD2 (5 bases). The CDR3 runs to 14 residues. V was trimmed by 0 bases and J by 4 bases, leaving 9 bases between them. Germline V gives CDR1 SNHLY, CDR2 FYNNEI. The CDR3 sequence is CASSEAGGRETQYF. For the CDR3, the DNA is TGTGCCAGCAGTGAAGCAGGAGGTCGAGAGACCCAGTACTTC.

The chain couples TRBV18 to TRBJ1-5, with D maybe TRBD1 (5 bases). Germline loops: CDR1 KGHSH, CDR2 LQKENI. Deletions cut 4 bases from V and 8 bases from J, with 12 bases between. CDR3 length: 13 residues. The CDR3 loop reads CASSHQGREPQHF. The CDR3 region has the DNA TGTGCCAGCTCACACCAGGGTAGGGAGCCCCAGCATTTT. The full variable domain, completed using reference TRBV18 and TRBJ1-5, is NAGVMQNPRHLVRRRGQEARLRCSPMKGHSHVYWYRQLPEEGLKFMVYLQKENIIDESGMPKERFSAEFPKEGPSILRIQQVVRGDSAAYFCASSHQGREPQHFGDGTRLSIL.

This clonotype was recorded at least ten times. The rearrangement joins TRBV6-5 to TRBJ2-4; perhaps D is TRBD1 or TRBD2 (5 bases each). The CDR3 has 18 amino acids. Germline values: CDR1 MNHEY, CDR2 SVGAGI. Trimming stripped 5 bases from V and 0 bases from J, with 20 bases between. This CDR3 is CASSAPPGKGKAKNIQYF. CDR3 nucleotides: TGTGCCAGCAGTGCACCCCCCGGGAAGGGGAAAGCCAAAAACATTCAGTACTTC.

Remarks on this clonotype: A junction end diverges from the germline sequence, so it may reflect a read error. The chain uses TRBV7-3 and TRBJ2-5, with D maybe TRBD2 (6 bases). This CDR3 has 15 residues. CDR1 and CDR2 (germline): SGHTA, FQGTGA. In DNA form, the CDR3 reads TGTGCCAGCAGCATAACAGGAGGGCCCCAAGAGACCCAGTACTTC. Translation: CASSITGGPQETQYF.

This clonotype was observed many times. The chain uses TRBV7-9 and TRBJ2-1; 11 positions agree with TRBD1. The germline V gene has CDR1 SEHNR and CDR2 FQNEAQ (reference sequence). The CDR3 spans 14 residues. The trim removed 5 bases at V and 7 bases at J, leaving 4 bases unmatched. The CDR3 DNA reads as TGTGCCAGCAGCACGGGACAGGGGGGGAATGAGCAGTTCTTC. This gives the protein CASSTGQGGNEQFF. The full variable domain, its missing parts supplied by reference TRBV7-9 and TRBJ2-1, is DTGVSQNPRHKITKRGQNVTFRCDPISEHNRLYWYRQTLGQGPEFLTYFQNEAQLEKSRLLSDRFSAERPKGSFSTLEIQRTEQGDSAMYLCASSTGQGGNEQFFGPGTRLTVL.

The chain employs TRBV19 and TRBJ2-3; 8 nucleotides align to TRBD1. The CDR3 totals 15 residues. Germline V gene sequence: CDR1 LNHDA, CDR2 SQIVND (reference sequence). V trimming: 6 bases; J trimming: 3 bases; junction bases outside the gene matches: 8. CDR3 in amino acids: CASRRPGTGTDTQYF. CDR3 in DNA: TGTGCCAGTAGGCGTCCCGGGACAGGAACAGATACGCAGTATTTT.

The chain's CDR3 is CASSSLTGGYGYTF. The CDR3 DNA follows: TGTGCCAGCAGCTCCTTGACAGGGGGCTATGGCTACACCTTC. The rearrangement links TRBV7-2 to TRBJ1-2; 9 positions agree with TRBD1. V lost 4 bases, J lost 4 bases, and 4 bases stayed unmatched. The CDR3 is 14 amino acids. Germline V CDR1 and CDR2: SGHTA, FQGNSA. Supplemented by reference TRBV7-2 and TRBJ1-2, the full variable domain reads GAGVSQSPSNKVTEKGKDVELRCDPISGHTALYWYRQSLGQGLEFLIYFQGNSAPDKSGLPSDRFSAERTGGSVSTLTIQRTQQEDSAVYLCASSSLTGGYGYTFGSGTRLTVV.

This clonotype was recorded many times. The CDR3 DNA sequence: TGTGCCAGCACCTACACGCACAATGAGCAGTTCTTC. Protein product: CASTYTHNEQFF. This chain uses TRBV6-2 or TRBV6-3 with TRBJ2-1; no definite D call. V lost 7 bases to trimming and J lost 5 bases, with 9 bases between them. Germline values: CDR1 MNHEY, CDR2 SVGEGT. This CDR3 comprises 12 residues.

This clonotype was observed many times. The chain is built from TRBV7-8 and TRBJ1-3; 8 bases map to TRBD1. The CDR3 is made up of 15 amino acids. V dropped 1 base and J dropped 4; count of bases not matched to a gene: 3. From germline, CDR1 is SGHVS and CDR2 FQNEAQ. Here the CDR3 reads CASSLGRGRGNTIYF. CDR3 coding DNA: TGTGCCAGCAGCTTAGGCAGGGGGCGAGGAAACACCATATATTTT.

This clonotype was picked up many times. The V gene is TRBV29-1, the J gene TRBJ2-3; TRBD2 matches at 7 bases. CDR3 length: 13 residues. In germline, CDR1 is SQVTM, CDR2 ANQGSEA. V gave up 7 bases and J gave up 2 bases; unmatched junction bases: 6. The CDR3 DNA follows: TGCAGCGCCCGGGGGGTCTTCACAGATACGCAGTATTTT. Translating gives CSARGVFTDTQYF.

This clonotype was observed many times. This chain uses TRBV12-5 with TRBJ2-5, with unresolved D. The CDR3 has 12 amino acids. Trimming removed 9 bases at V and 4 bases at J, with 12 bases between. CDR1 and CDR2 (germline): LGHNT, FRNRAP. CDR3 in amino acids: CASSVSGETQYF. CDR3 nucleotide sequence: TGTGCTAGCTCGGTCTCTGGAGAGACCCAGTACTTC.

In this sample, this clonotype turned up many times. The chain carries TRBV18 and TRBJ2-1; 9 bases match TRBD2. Germline-derived CDR1 and CDR2 are KGHSH and LQKENI. J was trimmed by 5 bases and V by 3 bases; bases with no gene match: 5. This CDR3 is built from 15 residues. The CDR3 region is CASSPLAGWDNEQFF. Here the CDR3 DNA reads TGTGCCAGCTCACCGCTAGCGGGGTGGGACAATGAGCAGTTCTTC.

This clonotype was found a few times. The chain uses TRBV6-1 and TRBJ1-2, with TRBD1 matching 10 bases. CDR1 is MNHNS and CDR2 is SASEGT in the germline V gene. CDR3 length: 13 amino acids. Trimming at V came to 4 bases and at J to 7 bases, leaving 3 bases not matched to a gene. CDR3 sequence: CASSAGTGVGYTF. The CDR3 DNA reads as TGTGCCAGCAGTGCCGGGACAGGGGTTGGCTACACCTTC.

A few counts support this clonotype. This rearrangement joins TRBV2 to TRBJ2-5; D call uncertain. CDR3 length equals 11 residues. Trimming shortened V by 7 bases and J by 0 bases, and 3 bases separated the two germline ends. Germline CDR1 is SNHLY and CDR2 is FYNNEI. Here the CDR3 DNA reads TGTGCCAGCATGTACCAAGAGACCCAGTACTTC. Protein: CASMYQETQYF.

This clonotype was counted only a few times. J is TRBJ2-3 and V is TRBV24-1; 15 positions agree with TRBD2. This CDR3 has 17 amino acids. CDR1 KGHDR and CDR2 SFDVKD come from the germline V gene. Germline trimming cut 5 bases from V and 2 bases from J; bases unmatched to any gene: 4. CDR3 DNA: TGTGCCACCAGTGGCGGGACTAGCGGGGGGCTCACAGATACGCAGTATTTT. Its translation is CATSGGTSGGLTDTQYF.

This clonotype was recorded many times. The J gene is TRBJ2-7, the V gene TRBV7-3; perhaps TRBD2 as D (5 bases). Trimming took off 5 bases at V and 0 bases at J, with 11 bases between the two ends. Germline-derived CDR1 and CDR2 are SGHTA and FQGTGA. This CDR3 comprises 14 residues. The CDR3 protein is CASSPGSSSYEQYF. The CDR3 DNA reads TGTGCCAGCAGCCCGGGATCGAGCTCCTACGAGCAGTACTTC. The full variable domain, its missing parts supplied by reference TRBV7-3 and TRBJ2-7, is GAGVSQTPSNKVTEKGKYVELRCDPISGHTALYWYRQSLGQGPEFLIYFQGTGAADDSGLPNDRFFAVRPEGSVSTLKIQRTERGDSAVYLCASSPGSSSYEQYFGPGTRLTVT.

This clonotype was recorded at least ten times. J is TRBJ2-2 and V is TRBV4-1; TRBD2 agrees at 13 bases. CDR1 is MGHRA and CDR2 is YSYEKL in the germline V gene. The V gene end was trimmed by 3 bases and the J gene end by 1 base; junction bases not matched to a gene: 8. The length of the CDR3 is 19 residues. The chain's CDR3 is CASSHPGLAGRRNTGELFF. The CDR3 DNA follows: TGCGCCAGCAGCCACCCGGGACTAGCGGGGAGGCGGAACACCGGGGAGCTGTTTTTT.

This clonotype has at least ten counts. V usage is TRBV20-1 and J usage is TRBJ2-7, with 11 bases identical to TRBD2. With V trimmed by 6 bases and J by 2 bases, 6 bases remained unmatched. The CDR3 is 14 amino acids. In germline, CDR1 is DFQATT, CDR2 SNEGSKA (reference sequence). The CDR3 sequence: CSAPLAGGTYEQYF. CDR3 nucleotide sequence: TGCAGTGCGCCTCTAGCGGGGGGAACCTACGAGCAGTACTTC.

This clonotype was detected a few times. The V gene is TRBV20-1, the J gene TRBJ1-1, with D perhaps TRBD1 (6 bases). CDR3 length: 13 residues. The V end was cut by 6 bases, the J end by 4 bases, with 15 bases between. Looked up from germline, CDR1 is DFQATT and CDR2 is SNEGSKA (reference sequence). The CDR3 DNA reads as TGCAGTGCCGGGGGGCGGTCGGGCACTGAAGCTTTCTTT. Translation: CSAGGRSGTEAFF.

This clonotype was counted ten times or more. The chain joins TRBV5-4 to TRBJ2-7; 7 bases are a match to TRBD1. CDR1 is SGHNT and CDR2 is YYREEE in the germline V gene (reference sequence). V trimming: 4 bases; J trimming: 4 bases; junction bases outside the gene matches: 8. The CDR3 is made up of 14 amino acids. The DNA of the CDR3 is TGTGCCAGCAGCCGGGGACAGAAAGTTTACGAGCAGTACTTC. As protein: CASSRGQKVYEQYF.

Many counts were recorded for this clonotype. This chain links TRBV19 with TRBJ2-3; 8 nucleotides agree with TRBD1. The V segment lost 8 bases and the J segment 0 bases; nucleotides outside the gene matches: 4. CDR1 is LNHDA and CDR2 is SQIVND in the germline V gene (reference sequence). The CDR3 runs to 14 residues. The CDR3 loop reads CASRTGMSTDTQYF. CDR3 sequence (DNA): TGTGCCAGTCGGACAGGGATGAGCACAGATACGCAGTATTTT.

In this sample, this clonotype turned up many times. The chain couples TRBV2 to TRBJ2-1; D is unresolved. Between the trimmed V and J ends, which lost 1 base and 3 bases, there was a span of 1 base. Germline CDR1 SNHLY, CDR2 FYNNEI. The CDR3 is made up of 12 amino acids. The CDR3 spells CASSEDYNEQFF. The CDR3 DNA is TGTGCCAGCAGTGAAGACTACAATGAGCAGTTCTTC. Full variable domain (rest looked up from reference TRBV2 and TRBJ2-1): EPEVTQTPSHQVTQMGQEVILRCVPISNHLYFYWYRQILGQKVEFLVSFYNNEISEKSEIFDDQFSVERPDGSNFTLKIRSTKLEDSAMYFCASSEDYNEQFFGPGTRLTVL.

This clonotype is judged medium-sized (0.01 to 0.1%). The chain employs TRBV27 and TRBJ1-6; maybe TRBD1 (5 bases). Deletions cut 5 bases from V and 7 bases from J, with 15 bases between. The CDR3 totals 15 residues. Germline V CDR1 and CDR2: MNHEY, SMNVEV (reference sequence). CDR3 nucleotide sequence: TGTGCCAGCAGTCGTCAGGGATTGTTAAATTCACCCCTCCACTTT. Translated: CASSRQGLLNSPLHF.

This clonotype was seen more than once but under ten times. The CDR3 spells CASTGGANTEAFF. As DNA, the CDR3 is TGTGCCAGCACAGGGGGAGCGAACACTGAAGCTTTCTTT. The chain combines TRBV2 with TRBJ1-1, with 7 bases fitting TRBD1. Germline V gives CDR1 SNHLY, CDR2 FYNNEI. Trimming removed 7 bases from V and 1 base from J; junction bases left unmatched: 3. The CDR3 is made up of 13 amino acids.